This TCR beta chain was obtained from a study of T cell responses to AZD1222 COVID-19 vaccine. Broader study findings: Increases in Spike-specific TCR breadth and depth were seen after two AZD1222 doses.

Generated by immunoSEQ multiplex PCR, the TCRdb table keeps only in-frame clones and is missing some. The repertoire has 140,000 or so clones, 75% to 95% of them found once; the top ten carry roughly 7.5%. This clone was recorded once. No antigen is known for it. CDR3 length equals 13 residues. V lost 7 bases and J 2 bases, leaving 11 bases between the germline ends. CDR1 MDHEN and CDR2 SYDVKM come from the germline V gene. This sequence joins TRBV28 and TRBJ1-2; D remains unclear. The sample here was peripheral blood, taken 28 days after the second dose of the MenACWY control vaccine. This TCR came from an adult who received the MenACWY meningococcal vaccine as a control. CDR3 sequence: CASTSGGNYGYTF. In DNA, the CDR3 is TGTGCCAGCACCTCGGGAGGGAACTATGGCTACACCTTC.